Below are 17 T cell receptor beta chains sequenced from a single sample in a study of CD8+CD57+ T cells in acquired aplastic anemia. Genomic DNA provided the template from which TCR beta VDJ and CDR3 profiles were obtained. TCRdb reprocessed the reads via MiXCR and lists one record per CDR3 protein. The sample holds about 180,000 distinct CDR3 sequences; roughly 48% are singletons and the top ten take approximately 1%. CD8+CD57+ cell expansion, shown by flow cytometry, had occurred in the patients selected for sequencing. The sample comprised sorted CD4+, CD8+, or CD8+CD57+ T cells (not recorded which) from PBMCs. The receptors derive from a human donor with aplastic anemia.

This clonotype was seen at least ten times. The chain uses TRBV11-2 and TRBJ2-4; TRBD1 or TRBD2 may be the D gene (5 bases each). CDR1 and CDR2 from the germline V gene are SGHAT and FQNNGV. This CDR3 is built from 18 residues. Trimming stripped 7 bases from V and 0 bases from J, with 22 bases between. CDR3 in amino acids: CASTTLGVGPLAKNIQYF. Here the CDR3 DNA reads TGTGCCAGCACCACTTTGGGGGTAGGGCCCTTAGCCAAAAACATTCAGTACTTC.

This clonotype was counted at least ten times. The chain couples TRBV6-1 to TRBJ1-2; D is ambiguous. This CDR3 contains 11 residues. Trimming removed 6 bases at V and 6 bases at J, with 8 bases between. The germline V gene encodes CDR1 MNHNS and CDR2 SASEGT. The CDR3 sequence is CASSRFDGYTF. DNA of the CDR3: TGTGCCAGCAGCCGATTTGATGGCTACACCTTC.

As DNA, the CDR3 is TGCAGTGCTATGATCGGTAGCCTAAACAATGAGCAGTTCTTC. Encoded protein: CSAMIGSLNNEQFF. The chain employs TRBV20-1 and TRBJ2-1; no firm D call. Germline CDR1 is DFQATT and CDR2 is SNEGSKA (reference sequence). The CDR3 consists of 14 residues. V lost 4 bases and J lost 5, with 15 bases in between.

The chain carries TRBV12-3 or TRBV12-4 and TRBJ2-7; 9 positions match TRBD1. Trimming removed 5 bases from V and 4 bases from J; junction bases left unmatched: 9. This CDR3 has 15 residues. The CDR3 sequence: CASSLGTGSKYEQYF. The CDR3 bases are TGTGCCAGCAGTCTTGGGACAGGGTCAAAGTACGAGCAGTACTTC.

This clonotype was observed many times. The rearrangement uses TRBV12-3 or TRBV12-4 and TRBJ1-1; D is possibly TRBD1 (5 bases). The V end lost 4 bases, the J end lost 1 base, and 10 bases lay between the germline ends. There are 14 residues in the CDR3. CDR3 nucleotide sequence: TGTGCCAGCAGTTCGATACAGGCGAACACTGAAGCTTTCTTT. It yields the protein CASSSIQANTEAFF.

The genes are TRBV7-8 and TRBJ2-1, with 9 nucleotides matching TRBD1. The CDR3 consists of 12 residues. Germline V CDR1 and CDR2: SGHVS, FQNEAQ. V lost 8 bases to trimming and J lost 4 bases; unmatched junction nucleotides: 0. CDR3 DNA: TGTGCCAGCGGGACAGGGTACAATGAGCAGTTCTTC. This gives the protein CASGTGYNEQFF.

This clonotype was observed many times. This chain uses TRBV20-1 with TRBJ2-5; TRBD1 or TRBD2 may be the D gene (6 bases each). This CDR3 spans 13 amino acids. The germline gives CDR1 DFQATT, CDR2 SNEGSKA (reference sequence). The germline V and J ends were trimmed by 5 bases and 2 bases, with 12 bases remaining between them. The CDR3 here is CSAAGHQQETQYF. As DNA, the CDR3 is TGCAGTGCTGCGGGACACCAACAAGAGACCCAGTACTTC.

With respect to this clonotype: This may arise from a read error, as a much more abundant clone is one base away. The chain links TRBV20-1 to TRBJ2-5; 8 bases fit TRBD2. The CDR3 consists of 17 residues. Germline CDR1 and CDR2: DFQATT and SNEGSKA (reference sequence). In DNA, the CDR3 is TGCAGTGCTAGTCCCAGCGGGGGCCCGATGTACCAAGGGACCCAGTACTTC. Encoded protein: CSASPSGGPMYQGTQYF.

This chain joins TRBV7-9 and TRBJ1-2; no clear D. The V end lost 5 bases, the J end lost 4 bases, and 11 bases lay between the germline ends. Germline V gives CDR1 SEHNR, CDR2 FQNEAQ (reference sequence). CDR3 length: 13 amino acids. CDR3 sequence (DNA): TGTGCCAGCAGCCCCCTGCCAACCTATGGCTACACCTTC. Translated, it gives CASSPLPTYGYTF.

As concerns this clonotype: The CDR3 end shows no conserved phenylalanine or tryptophan, and so a read error is likely. This chain connects TRBV24-1 to TRBJ1-1, with TRBD1 identical over 7 bases. Germline V CDR1 and CDR2: KGHDR, SFDVKD. V was clipped by 10 bases and J by 3 bases; unmatched bases: 13. There are 15 residues in the CDR3. CDR3: CATGSTGWADTEAFL. The DNA of the CDR3 is TGTGCCACGGGGTCGACAGGGTGGGCCGACACTGAAGCTTTCCTT.

Of note for this clonotype: A much larger clone differs by one base, so this may be a read error. V usage is TRBV12-3 or TRBV12-4 and J usage is TRBJ2-7, with D uncertain. The V end lost 7 bases, the J end lost 3 bases, and 19 bases lay between the germline ends. This CDR3 comprises 15 residues. CDR3 residues: CASTRPARFVYEQYF. The CDR3, as DNA: TGTGCCAGCACTAGACCAGCGAGGTTTGTCTACGAGCAGTACTTC.

This clonotype was detected many times. This sequence joins TRBV9 and TRBJ2-7; 8 bases fit TRBD1. Germline CDR1 is SGDLS and CDR2 is YYNGEE. After removal of 4 bases from V and 3 bases from J, the junction contained 9 bases not matched to a gene. The CDR3 extends over 15 amino acids. The CDR3 DNA reads as TGTGCCAGCAGCCCATGGCAGGGGGCGCGCTACGAGCAGTACTTC. Amino acids: CASSPWQGARYEQYF.

In this sample, this clonotype turned up many times. The gene calls are TRBV4-1 and TRBJ2-1; 7 nucleotides match TRBD2. The V gene end was trimmed by 0 bases and the J gene end by 4 bases; junction bases not matched to a gene: 9. Germline lookup yields CDR1 MGHRA and CDR2 YSYEKL. CDR3 length: 17 amino acids. This chain's CDR3 is CASSQDSVAGLYNEQFF. The CDR3 DNA reads TGCGCCAGCAGCCAAGATTCGGTAGCGGGCCTATACAATGAGCAGTTCTTC.

The chain links TRBV25-1 to TRBJ1-2, with D possibly TRBD1 on 5 matching bases. The CDR3 has 16 amino acids. V was trimmed by 4 bases and J by 0 bases, leaving 15 bases between them. The germline gives CDR1 MGHDK, CDR2 SYGVNS. The CDR3 DNA reads as TGTGCCAGCAGTGGGGGGTGGGGTGCCGCTAACTATGGCTACACCTTC. This gives the protein CASSGGWGAANYGYTF.

The sample holds many counts of this clonotype. The rearrangement joins TRBV19 to TRBJ1-2; D remains ambiguous. The CDR3 length is 13 residues. The V end was cut by 3 bases, the J end by 2 bases, with 7 bases between. Germline V gene lookup returns CDR1 LNHDA and CDR2 SQIVND (reference sequence). CDR3 residues: CASSMEGNYGYTF. The CDR3 bases are TGTGCCAGTAGTATGGAGGGAAACTATGGCTACACCTTC.

This clonotype came up once. The chain couples TRBV6-2 or TRBV6-3 to TRBJ1-5; D perhaps matches TRBD1 (5 bases). Germline lookup yields CDR1 MNHEY and CDR2 SVGEGT. This CDR3 contains 17 residues. The V and J ends lost 8 bases and 0 bases respectively, with 20 bases between them. CDR3 sequence reads: CASDQGRTIGSNQPQHF. The CDR3 bases are TGTGCCAGCGACCAGGGCAGAACTATTGGTAGCAATCAGCCCCAGCATTTT.

The chain joins TRBV11-2 to TRBJ2-3; the match to TRBD2 covers 9 bases. V lost 3 bases to trimming and J lost 5 bases; unmatched junction nucleotides: 12. Per the germline V gene, CDR1 is SGHAT and CDR2 is FQNNGV. The CDR3 is 17 amino acids. Here the CDR3 reads CASSFTIAGDNQDTQYF. CDR3 nucleotide sequence: TGTGCCAGCAGCTTTACCATAGCGGGGGACAACCAAGATACGCAGTATTTT.